This T cell receptor (beta chain) was documented in a study of blood T cells in healthy people across ages. Findings and limits, study-wide: Diversity figures based on one million T cells were deemed too low.

PCR was performed a second time for about 6 to 12 cycles using a sample-barcoded 5' primer and a J-beta primer mix. Each of the cDNA molecules was tagged by a template-switch adaptor with 12 random nucleotides. TCRdb re-called the 5' RACE reads through MiXCR, storing one row per CDR3 protein. The sample consists of around 800,000 distinct CDR3 sequences, 20% to 30% of them appearing once. In its sample, this clonotype was seen a few times. What it binds is unknown. J was trimmed by 0 bases and V by 6 bases; bases with no gene match: 8. Germline V gene data show CDR1 as SGHAT and CDR2 as FQNNGV. The CDR3 has 15 residues. The donors, all healthy, were Caucasians living in Russia, aged about 6 to 90. The sample was also linked to a second study, of T cells of mothers and their children.

The sequenced material came from blood. The sequence derives from a boy aged 5-17 years in good health. The chain combines TRBV11-2 with TRBJ2-7; TRBD1 matches at 7 bases. The CDR3 region is CASRAPGQRSYEQYF. In DNA, the CDR3 is TGTGCCAGCAGAGCCCCGGGACAGCGCTCCTACGAGCAGTACTTC.